This T cell receptor (beta chain) was captured in a study of blood T cell repertoires in COVID-19. Per the authors' pipeline: Researchers report that nucleated cell counts were estimated from reference gene primer amplification. The table came from immunoSEQ multiplex PCR; TCRdb's copy has only in-frame clones and leaves some out. The DNA gave D and trimming, while V, J and clone size come from that table. This table holds 100,000 to 120,000 clones, less than 75% found once. Germline-derived CDR1 and CDR2 are MNHNS and SASEGT. This CDR3 has 15 residues. V was pared by 2 bases and J by 1 base, with 2 bases of the junction left unmatched.

The rearrangement uses TRBV6-1 and TRBJ1-3; 7 nucleotides agree with TRBD1. The source material was peripheral blood. The sequence came from a woman in her sixties with acute or convalescent COVID-19. The CDR3 region is CASSEQTGSGNTIYF. CDR3 bases: TGTGCCAGCAGTGAACAGACAGGGTCTGGAAACACCATATATTTT.